The sample holds many counts of the clone carrying this TCR beta chain. TCRdb re-called clones from the PCR reads using MiXCR. The sample consists of about 93,000 clones, 9.5% to 15% of them appearing once. This record belongs to a study of metastatic and nonmetastatic thyroid tumors. The germline V gene encodes CDR1 MNHNS and CDR2 SASEGT. The V and J ends lost 3 bases and 2 bases respectively, with 7 bases between them. CDR3 length equals 13 residues. Patients were all untreated before their thyroid surgery. The sample taken for sequencing was blood. The J gene is TRBJ1-2, the V gene TRBV6-1; D not certain. This TCR was recovered from a female donor with papillary thyroid cancer or a benign thyroid nodule (not recorded which). Some clones in this sample may be carry-over from other donors' samples. CDR3 bases: TGTGCCAGCAGTGACCAGGAAAACTATGGCTACACCTTC. Translation: CASSDQENYGYTF.